Presented here are 19 T cell receptor beta chains from one specimen sequenced in a study of T cells in Graves' hyperthyroidism and ophthalmopathy. RNA transcripts gave rise to amplified TCR beta CDR3 regions. Researchers ran a first-round RT-PCR on the TCR CDR3 using the HTBI primer set. TCRdb used MiXCR to reprocess the multiplex PCR reads, holding one entry per CDR3 protein. This table holds approximately 420,000 distinct CDR3 sequences, roughly an eighth found once. The sample was blood. All receptors derive from a woman younger than 30 with Graves' hyperthyroidism.

This clonotype was picked up many times. CDR3 residues: CASSLSTEAYNEQFF. CDR3 nucleotides: TGCGCCAGCAGCTTGTCAACCGAGGCTTACAATGAGCAGTTCTTC. The chain recombines TRBV5-1 with TRBJ2-1; no clear D gene. The CDR3 has 15 residues. Germline CDR1 reads SGHRS; CDR2 reads YFSETQ. Trimming stripped 1 base from V and 4 bases from J, with 12 bases between. The entire variable domain, with the rest obtained from reference TRBV5-1 and TRBJ2-1, is as follows: KAGVTQTPRYLIKTRGQQVTLSCSPISGHRSVSWYQQTPGQGLQFLFEYFSETQRNKGNFPGRFSGRQFSNSRSEMNVSTLELGDSALYLCASSLSTEAYNEQFFGPGTRLTVL.

This clonotype was counted between two and nine times. This chain joins TRBV29-1 and TRBJ1-5; TRBD1 matches at 8 bases. The CDR3 contains 15 residues. Losses at the gene ends were 6 bases for V and 2 bases for J; bases not matched to a gene: 9. Per germline, CDR1 SQVTM and CDR2 ANQGSEA. CDR3 DNA: TGCAGCGTGGTTACACAGGGGGGTGGCAATCAGCCCCAGCATTTT. Encoded protein: CSVVTQGGGNQPQHF.

This clonotype has a count of ten or more. The J gene is TRBJ2-3, the V gene TRBV29-1, with no clear D. CDR3 length: 16 amino acids. V lost 0 bases, J lost 1 base, and 14 bases lay in between. Per the germline V gene, CDR1 is SQVTM and CDR2 is ANQGSEA. The CDR3 nucleotides are TGCAGCGTTGAAGACGGTAGCCCCCTGGGCACAGATACGCAGTATTTT. Translating gives CSVEDGSPLGTDTQYF.

This clonotype was seen many times. The V call is TRBV28, the J call TRBJ1-2; 7 nucleotides match TRBD1. V was clipped by 5 bases and J by 4 bases; unmatched bases: 7. CDR1 and CDR2 from the germline V gene are MDHEN and SYDVKM. The length of the CDR3 is 14 residues. The CDR3 nucleotides are TGTGCCAGCAGTCAGGGGGGAGAGGGCTATGGCTACACCTTC. It yields the protein CASSQGGEGYGYTF.

This clonotype was counted ten times or more. The genes are TRBV20-1 and TRBJ1-1, with 7 bases lining up with TRBD1. With V trimmed by 3 bases and J by 10 bases, 11 bases remained unmatched. The CDR3 totals 13 residues. The germline gives CDR1 DFQATT, CDR2 SNEGSKA (reference sequence). CDR3 bases: TGCAGTGCTAGGCAACTACAGGGGCGAGGAGCTTTCTTT. This sequence encodes CSARQLQGRGAFF.

In regard to this clonotype: This may be a read error, as it is one base from a much larger clone. This rearrangement joins TRBV29-1 to TRBJ2-7, with 13 bases identical to TRBD2. The ends lost 4 bases at V and 6 bases at J; junction bases unmatched: 6. Germline assignment: CDR1 SQVTM and CDR2 ANQGSEA. The CDR3 sequence is 14 residues long. The CDR3 bases are TGCAGCGTTGCTTGGACTAGCGGGAGCTGCGAGCAGTACTTC. Protein: CSVAWTSGSCEQYF.

In its sample, this clonotype was seen a few times. Relative to the germline gene, one junction end is altered; a read error may explain this. V is TRBV11-2 and J is TRBJ1-5; 7 positions match TRBD1. Germline-derived CDR1 and CDR2 are SGHAT and FQNNGV. CDR3 size: 14 residues. This CDR3 reads CASSLGTANQPQHF. The DNA for the CDR3 is TGCGCCAGCAGCCTAGGGACAGCCAATCAGCCCCAGCATTTT.

This clonotype was recorded at least ten times. The chain has TRBV20-1 and TRBJ2-7; TRBD2 aligns across 8 bases. This CDR3 spans 12 amino acids. V gave up 6 bases and J gave up 5 bases; unmatched junction bases: 6. Germline CDR1 is DFQATT and CDR2 is SNEGSKA (reference sequence). DNA of the CDR3: TGCAGTGCCTCCGGGGGGGGGAACGAGCAGTACTTC. It encodes CSASGGGNEQYF.

This clonotype was counted a single time. This may be a read error, as it is one base from a much larger clone. This chain joins TRBV27 and TRBJ1-2, with D uncertain. Per germline, CDR1 MNHEY and CDR2 SMNVEV (reference sequence). The CDR3 length is 14 residues. The CDR3 reads CANSLRPGPYGYTF. CDR3 nucleotide sequence: TGTGCCAACAGTCTTCGGCCCGGCCCCTATGGCTACACCTTC.

This clonotype appeared many times. The chain joins TRBV27 to TRBJ2-7; perhaps TRBD2 as D (7 bases). V dropped 5 bases and J dropped 0 bases, with 11 bases sitting between them. Germline V gene sequence: CDR1 MNHEY, CDR2 SMNVEV (reference sequence). The CDR3 contains 14 residues. CDR3 in amino acids: CASSRGGSSYEQYF. The CDR3 DNA sequence: TGTGCCAGCAGTAGGGGGGGGAGCTCCTACGAGCAGTACTTC.

This clonotype turned up a few times. The J gene is TRBJ1-3, the V gene TRBV28, with D unresolved. This CDR3 comprises 13 residues. Germline values: CDR1 MDHEN, CDR2 SYDVKM. V dropped 3 bases and J dropped 6 bases, with 9 bases sitting between them. CDR3 loop: CASSFVTANTIYF. Here the CDR3 DNA reads TGTGCCAGCAGTTTTGTGACCGCAAACACCATATATTTT. Using reference TRBV28 and TRBJ1-3 for the parts outside the CDR3, the full variable domain is DVKVTQSSRYLVKRTGEKVFLECVQDMDHENMFWYRQDPGLGLRLIYFSYDVKMKEKGDIPEGYSVSREKKERFSLILESASTNQTSMYLCASSFVTANTIYFGEGSWLTVV.

About this clonotype: With a much larger clone just one base away, this may be a read error. The V call is TRBV30, the J call TRBJ2-1; D may be TRBD1 (5 bases). The V end lost 0 bases, the J end lost 12 bases, and 12 bases lay between the germline ends. The germline V gene encodes CDR1 GTSNPN and CDR2 SVGIG (reference sequence). This CDR3 spans 12 amino acids. The CDR3 DNA sequence: TGTGCCTGGAGTGTCGCAGGGATTGCGCAGTTCTTC. This translates into CAWSVAGIAQFF. The full variable domain, completed using reference TRBV30 and TRBJ2-1, is SQTIHQWPATLVQPVGSPLSLECTVEGTSNPNLYWYRQAAGRGLQLLFYSVGIGQISSEVPQNLSASRPQDRQFILSSKKLLLSDSGFYLCAWSVAGIAQFFGPGTRLTVL.

This clonotype was counted only a few times. The V call is TRBV20-1, the J call TRBJ1-1; D is unclear. Trimming pared 4 bases from V and 4 bases from J, leaving 16 bases between. This CDR3 is built from 14 residues. Looked up from germline, CDR1 is DFQATT and CDR2 is SNEGSKA (reference sequence). The CDR3 loop is CSAKIWGGRTEAFF. The CDR3 DNA reads as TGCAGTGCTAAAATCTGGGGAGGGCGCACTGAAGCTTTCTTT.

This clonotype was picked up a small number of times. CDR3 DNA: TGTGCCAGCAGTGGGACAGGGCCCCTTAACTATGGCTACACCTTC. It translates to CASSGTGPLNYGYTF. The chain is built from TRBV25-1 and TRBJ1-2; 8 nucleotides align to TRBD1. Losses at the gene ends were 4 bases for V and 1 base for J; bases not matched to a gene: 5. The CDR3 totals 15 residues. Germline CDR1 MGHDK, CDR2 SYGVNS.

This clonotype was seen many times. The CDR3 region is CSARVDDRNTEAFF. For the CDR3, the DNA is TGCAGTGCTAGAGTAGACGACAGGAACACTGAAGCTTTCTTT. The V and J genes are TRBV20-1 and TRBJ1-1; D might be TRBD1 (5 bases). V shed 1 base and J shed 1 base, with 10 bases lying between them. Germline V CDR1 and CDR2: DFQATT, SNEGSKA (reference sequence). This CDR3 region has 14 residues.

This clonotype was observed at least ten times. The J gene is TRBJ2-3, the V gene TRBV7-2; 8 nucleotides line up with TRBD1. Per the germline V gene, CDR1 is SGHTA and CDR2 is FQGNSA. The CDR3 covers 15 residues. The J segment lost 2 bases and the V segment lost 3 bases, leaving 4 bases of the junction unmatched. The CDR3 spells CASSFGTGLTDTQYF. CDR3 sequence (DNA): TGTGCCAGCAGCTTTGGGACAGGCCTCACAGATACGCAGTATTTT.

This clonotype was observed many times. This sequence joins TRBV7-9 and TRBJ2-7; D tentatively reads TRBD1 or TRBD2 (5 bases each). Germline V gives CDR1 SEHNR, CDR2 FQNEAQ (reference sequence). The CDR3 consists of 15 residues. V lost 1 base and J 2 bases, leaving 12 bases between the germline ends. The CDR3, as DNA: TGTGCCAGCAGCTTAGTGGGGGTAGACCCCTACGAGCAGTACTTC. The encoded protein is CASSLVGVDPYEQYF.

The sample holds many counts of this clonotype. The rearrangement uses TRBV2 and TRBJ1-1; tentative D call: TRBD1 (6 bases). From germline, CDR1 is SNHLY and CDR2 FYNNEI. This CDR3 is built from 14 residues. Trimming removed 2 bases from V and 1 base from J, with 8 bases in between. The chain's CDR3 is CASSERTANTEAFF. The CDR3 region has the DNA TGTGCCAGCAGTGAACGGACAGCGAACACTGAAGCTTTCTTT.

This clonotype was counted at least ten times. The chain combines TRBV6-1 with TRBJ2-7; D possibly matches TRBD1 or TRBD2 (5 bases each). The CDR3 sequence is 13 residues long. Looked up from germline, CDR1 is MNHNS and CDR2 is SASEGT. V dropped 6 bases and J dropped 3 bases, with 12 bases sitting between them. The CDR3 DNA sequence: TGTGCCAGCAGCCACGGGGCGCTCTACGAGCAGTACTTC. Its translation: CASSHGALYEQYF.